This T cell receptor (beta chain) was captured by sequencing in a study of cytomegalovirus exposure and HLA in healthy donors. Points from the study as a whole: At a 0.05 false discovery rate, a later analysis found around 17,000 TCR beta sequences to be associated with HLA alleles. In an earlier analysis, about 87% or about 30%: the productive usage of most TCR beta V segments. Specificity for CMV antigens was confirmed in vitro for a few of the CMV-associated chains.

Germline trimming cut 3 bases from V and 5 bases from J; bases unmatched to any gene: 2. Germline V CDR1 and CDR2: GTSNPN, SVGIG (reference sequence). This CDR3 comprises 12 residues. PCR was performed using 60 Vbeta and 13 Jbeta primers. Using immunoSEQ multiplex PCR, the repertoire was profiled, and TCRdb retains in-frame clones only, with some absent. Recorded for this sample: approximately 150,000 clones. With regard to this clone: What it binds is not known.

The receptor was derived from a woman aged 45-60 years in good health and CMV-seronegative. The sequenced material came from PBMCs. This sequence joins TRBV30 and TRBJ2-5; 8 positions match TRBD2. CDR3: CAWSPGGETQYF. The CDR3 bases are TGTGCCTGGAGCCCGGGGGGGGAGACCCAGTACTTC.